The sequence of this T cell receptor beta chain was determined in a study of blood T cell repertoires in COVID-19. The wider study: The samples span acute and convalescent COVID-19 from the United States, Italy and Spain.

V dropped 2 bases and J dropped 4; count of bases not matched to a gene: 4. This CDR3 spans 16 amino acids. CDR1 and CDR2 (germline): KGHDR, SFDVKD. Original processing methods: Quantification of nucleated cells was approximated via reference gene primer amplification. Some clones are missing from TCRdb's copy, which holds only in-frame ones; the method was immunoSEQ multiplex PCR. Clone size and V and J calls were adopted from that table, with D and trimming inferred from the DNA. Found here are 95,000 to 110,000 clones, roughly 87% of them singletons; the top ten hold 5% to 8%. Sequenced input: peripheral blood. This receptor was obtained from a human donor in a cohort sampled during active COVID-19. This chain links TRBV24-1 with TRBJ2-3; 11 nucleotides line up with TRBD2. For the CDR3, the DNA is TGTGCCACCAGTGATTACCTAGCGGGGGGCCCAGATACGCAGTATTTT. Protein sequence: CATSDYLAGGPDTQYF.